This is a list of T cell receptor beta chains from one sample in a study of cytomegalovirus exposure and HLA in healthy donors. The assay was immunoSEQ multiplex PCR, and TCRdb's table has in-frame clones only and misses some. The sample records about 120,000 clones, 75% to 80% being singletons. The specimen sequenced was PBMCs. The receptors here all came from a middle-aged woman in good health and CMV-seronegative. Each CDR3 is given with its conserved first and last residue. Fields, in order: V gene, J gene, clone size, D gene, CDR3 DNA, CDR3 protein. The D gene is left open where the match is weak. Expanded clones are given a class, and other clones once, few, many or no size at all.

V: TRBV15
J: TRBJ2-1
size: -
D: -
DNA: TGTGCCACCAGCAGAGATTATATTAATGAGCAGTTCTTC
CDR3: CATSRDYINEQFF

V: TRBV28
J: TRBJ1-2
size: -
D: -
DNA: TGTGCCAGCAGTCCAGACACCTCTGGCTATGGCTACACCTTC
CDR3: CASSPDTSGYGYTF

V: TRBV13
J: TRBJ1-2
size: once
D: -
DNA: TGTGCCAGCAGCTTAGTCCGGGGTGGCTACACCTTC
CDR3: CASSLVRGGYTF

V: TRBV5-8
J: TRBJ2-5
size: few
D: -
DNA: TGTGCCAGCGGTTTGGGGGGGCCGGGGATGGAGACCCAGTACTTC
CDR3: CASGLGGPGMETQYF

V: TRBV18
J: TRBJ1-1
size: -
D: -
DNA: TGTGCCAGCTCACCATTAAGCTCAGGGGACCGAGCTTTCTTT
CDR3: CASSPLSSGDRAFF

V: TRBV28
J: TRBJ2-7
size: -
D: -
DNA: TGTGCCAGCCGGTCGGGCGCCCAGGAGGGTTACGAGCAGTACTTC
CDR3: CASRSGAQEGYEQYF

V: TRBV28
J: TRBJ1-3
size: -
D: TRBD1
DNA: TGTGCCAGCAGATTCGCGGACAGGGTTAACACCATATATTTT
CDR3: CASRFADRVNTIYF

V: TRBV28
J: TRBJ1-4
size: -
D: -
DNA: TGTGCCAGCAGTTTCGGGGGGACTAATGAAAAACTGTTTTTT
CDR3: CASSFGGTNEKLFF

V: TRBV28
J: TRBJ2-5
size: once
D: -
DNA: TGTGCCAGCAGCCCTGGGGGGATCCAAGAGACCCAGTACTTC
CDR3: CASSPGGIQETQYF

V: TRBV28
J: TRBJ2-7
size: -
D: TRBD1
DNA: TGTGCCAGCAGTTTTCCTAGCACAGGGGGCCGGTACGAGCAGTACTTC
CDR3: CASSFPSTGGRYEQYF

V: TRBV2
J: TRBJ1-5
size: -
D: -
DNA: TGTGCCAGCAGTGAAAGTGACGGGAGGGGGAACCAGCCCCAGCATTTT
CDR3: CASSESDGRGNQPQHF

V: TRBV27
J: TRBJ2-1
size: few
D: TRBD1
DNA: TGTGCCAGCAGTTCCACCGGGACAGGGTCGGGCAATGAGCAGTTCTTC
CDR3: CASSSTGTGSGNEQFF

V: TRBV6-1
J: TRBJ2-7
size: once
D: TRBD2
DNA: TGTGCCAGCAGTGAATTGGGACTAGCGCCGGGGCTTCGTCGGGAGCAGTACTTC
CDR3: CASSELGLAPGLRREQYF

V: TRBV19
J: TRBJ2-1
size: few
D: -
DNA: TGTGCCAGCTCTAGCCCCTTTGGATCGAATGAGCAGTTCTTC
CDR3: CASSSPFGSNEQFF

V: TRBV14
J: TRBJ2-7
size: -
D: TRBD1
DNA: TGTGCCACTCTGACAGGGATTCCCTACGAGCAGTACTTC
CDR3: CATLTGIPYEQYF

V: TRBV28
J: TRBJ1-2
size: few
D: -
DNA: -
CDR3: CASSSSGQSSYGYTF

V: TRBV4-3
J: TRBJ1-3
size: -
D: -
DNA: TGCGCCAGCAGCCAAGTCCCAGTAACCTCTGGAAACACCATATATTTT
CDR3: CASSQVPVTSGNTIYF